This T cell receptor beta chain was obtained from a study of cytomegalovirus exposure and HLA in healthy donors. Study results and limitations: Some V segments could not be told apart, so they were left out, TRBV6-2 and TRBV6-3 among them. Confirmation in vitro established that three CMV-associated chains were specific for CMV antigens.

Of note for this clone: What it binds is unknown.

PCR primers comprised 60 Vbeta and 13 Jbeta primers. The assay was immunoSEQ multiplex PCR, and TCRdb's table has in-frame clones only and misses some. The table has 120,000 to 150,000 clones, around 77% seen once. Germline lookup yields CDR1 SGHRS and CDR2 YFSETQ. The CDR3 is 16 amino acids. The trim removed 7 bases at V and 7 bases at J, leaving 14 bases unmatched. The sample taken for sequencing was PBMCs. The chain is built from TRBV5-1 and TRBJ1-6; 7 bases fit TRBD1. This clonotype originated in a middle-aged woman in good health and CMV-seropositive. Here the CDR3 reads CASRNEGAGGNSPLHF. CDR3 sequence (DNA): TGCGCCAGCCGCAACGAGGGGGCAGGGGGGAATTCACCCCTCCACTTT. Supplemented by reference TRBV5-1 and TRBJ1-6, the full variable domain reads KAGVTQTPRYLIKTRGQQVTLSCSPISGHRSVSWYQQTPGQGLQFLFEYFSETQRNKGNFPGRFSGRQFSNSRSEMNVSTLELGDSALYLCASRNEGAGGNSPLHFGNGTRLTVT.